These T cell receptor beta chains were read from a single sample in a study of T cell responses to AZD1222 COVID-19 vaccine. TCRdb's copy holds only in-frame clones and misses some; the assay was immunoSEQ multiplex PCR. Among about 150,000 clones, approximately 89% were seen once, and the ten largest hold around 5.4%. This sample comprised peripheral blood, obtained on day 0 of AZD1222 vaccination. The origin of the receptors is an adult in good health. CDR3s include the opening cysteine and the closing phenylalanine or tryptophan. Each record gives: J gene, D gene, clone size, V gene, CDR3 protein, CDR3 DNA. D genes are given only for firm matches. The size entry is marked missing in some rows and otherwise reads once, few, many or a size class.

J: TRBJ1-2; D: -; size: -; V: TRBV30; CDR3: CAWSVAVNYGYTF; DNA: TGTGCCTGGAGTGTAGCAGTGAACTATGGCTACACCTTC
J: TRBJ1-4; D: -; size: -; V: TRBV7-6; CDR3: CASSKSGFGVPTNEKLFF; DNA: TGTGCCAGCAGCAAGTCAGGGTTCGGAGTCCCAACTAATGAAAAACTGTTTTTT
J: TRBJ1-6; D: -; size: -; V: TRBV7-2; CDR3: CASSLDYVVGKNSPLHF; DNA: TGTGCCAGCAGCTTAGATTACGTTGTGGGGAAAAATTCACCCCTCCACTTT
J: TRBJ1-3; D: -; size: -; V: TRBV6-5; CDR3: CASSPQGVGNTIYF; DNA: TGTGCCAGCAGTCCACAGGGTGTTGGAAACACCATATATTTT
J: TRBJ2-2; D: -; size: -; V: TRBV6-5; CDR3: CASTRADLLFF; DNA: TGTGCCAGCACCAGAGCGGATTTGCTGTTTTTT
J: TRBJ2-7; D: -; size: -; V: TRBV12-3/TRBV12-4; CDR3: CASGTLEEQYF; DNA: TGTGCCAGCGGAACTCTAGAGGAGCAGTACTTC
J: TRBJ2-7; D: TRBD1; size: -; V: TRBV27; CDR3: CASSLGTGILYEQYF; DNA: TGTGCCAGCAGTTTGGGGACAGGAATTCTCTACGAGCAGTACTTC
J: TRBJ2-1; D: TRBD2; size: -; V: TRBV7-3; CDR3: CASSFGGSSYNEQFF; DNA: TGTGCCAGCAGCTTCGGGGGGAGCTCCTACAATGAGCAGTTCTTC
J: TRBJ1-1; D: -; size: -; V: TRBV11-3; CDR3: CASSLGVNTEAFF; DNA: TGTGCCAGCAGCTTAGGAGTGAACACTGAAGCTTTCTTT
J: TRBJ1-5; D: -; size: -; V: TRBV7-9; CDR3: CASSLVGVIGEAQHF; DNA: TGTGCCAGCAGCTTAGTTGGCGTAATCGGCGAGGCCCAGCATTTT
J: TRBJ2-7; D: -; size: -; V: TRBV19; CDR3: CASSRSGQGYSYEQYF; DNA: TGTGCCAGTAGTAGATCGGGGCAAGGGTATTCCTACGAGCAGTACTTC
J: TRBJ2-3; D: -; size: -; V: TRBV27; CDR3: CASSLLRGVRTDTQYF; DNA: TGTGCCAGCAGTTTACTTAGGGGGGTCCGCACAGATACGCAGTATTTT
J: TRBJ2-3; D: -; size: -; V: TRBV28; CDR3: CASSLGRTADTQYF; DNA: TGTGCCAGCAGTTTAGGGAGGACAGCAGATACGCAGTATTTT
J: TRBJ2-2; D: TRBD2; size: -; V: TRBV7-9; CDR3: CASSLVGTSGSVSTGELFF; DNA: TGTGCCAGCAGCTTAGTAGGGACTAGCGGGAGTGTTAGCACCGGGGAGCTGTTTTTT
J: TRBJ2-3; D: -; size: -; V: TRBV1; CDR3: CTSIPSKGSSTDTQYF; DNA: TGCACCAGCATCCCGTCCAAGGGATCTAGCACAGATACGCAGTATTTT
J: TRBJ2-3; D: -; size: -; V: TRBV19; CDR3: CASSRVTDTQYF; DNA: TGTGCCAGTAGTCGTGTCACAGATACGCAGTATTTT
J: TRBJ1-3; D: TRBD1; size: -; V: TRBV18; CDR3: CASSPGTGTSFGGNTIYF; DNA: TGTGCCAGCTCACCAGGGACAGGAACGTCGTTCGGTGGAAACACCATATATTTT
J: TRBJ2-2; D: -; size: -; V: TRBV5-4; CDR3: CASSFGAGELFF; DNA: TGTGCCAGCAGCTTTGGGGCCGGGGAGCTGTTTTTT
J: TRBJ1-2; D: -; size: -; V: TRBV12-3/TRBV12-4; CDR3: CASSFVGKDGYTF; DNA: TGTGCCAGCAGTTTCGTTGGAAAGGACGGCTACACCTTC
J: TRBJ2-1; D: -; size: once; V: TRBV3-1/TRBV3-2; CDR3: CASSQQYNEQFF; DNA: TGTGCCAGCAGCCAACAGTACAATGAGCAGTTCTTC
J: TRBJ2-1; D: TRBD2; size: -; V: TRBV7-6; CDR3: CASSSLAGGSYNEQFF; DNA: TGTGCCAGCAGCTCCTTAGCGGGAGGTTCCTACAATGAGCAGTTCTTC
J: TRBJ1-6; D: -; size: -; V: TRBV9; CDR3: CASGDDVSPLHF; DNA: TGTGCCAGCGGCGATGATGTTTCACCCCTCCACTTT
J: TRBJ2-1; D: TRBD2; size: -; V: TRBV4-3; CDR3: CASSPNPHGAGVSNEQFF; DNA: TGCGCCAGCAGCCCAAACCCCCACGGAGCGGGAGTGTCCAATGAGCAGTTCTTC
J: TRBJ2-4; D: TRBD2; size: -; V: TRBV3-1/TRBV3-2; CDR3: CASGLAGGAKNIQYF; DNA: TGTGCCAGCGGACTAGCGGGAGGGGCCAAAAACATTCAGTACTTC
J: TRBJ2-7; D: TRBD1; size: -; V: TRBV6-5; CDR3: CASSTGTGGNYEQYF; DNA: TGTGCCAGCAGCACCGGGACAGGGGGGAACTACGAGCAGTACTTC
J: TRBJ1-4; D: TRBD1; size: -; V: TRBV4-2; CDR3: CASSQDHRTGGRANEKLFF; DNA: TGTGCCAGCAGCCAAGATCATCGGACAGGGGGTAGGGCTAATGAAAAACTGTTTTTT
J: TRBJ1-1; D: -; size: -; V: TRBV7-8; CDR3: CASSLGSENTEAFF; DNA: TGTGCCAGCAGCTTAGGCTCAGAGAACACTGAAGCTTTCTTT
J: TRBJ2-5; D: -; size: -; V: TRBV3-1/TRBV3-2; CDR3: CASENWDRQETQYF; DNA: TGTGCCAGCGAGAACTGGGACCGCCAAGAGACCCAGTACTTC
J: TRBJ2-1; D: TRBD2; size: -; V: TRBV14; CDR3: CASSQKRGIDSYNEQFF; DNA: TGTGCCAGCAGCCAAAAGCGGGGGATTGACAGTTACAATGAGCAGTTCTTC
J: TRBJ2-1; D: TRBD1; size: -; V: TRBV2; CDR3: CASSVYPPGQNYNEQFF; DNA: TGTGCCAGCAGTGTTTATCCTCCGGGACAGAACTACAATGAGCAGTTCTTC
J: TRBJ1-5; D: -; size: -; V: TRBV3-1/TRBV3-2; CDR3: CASSQDPFWGQGNQPQHF; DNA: TGTGCCAGCAGCCAAGACCCCTTTTGGGGTCAGGGCAATCAGCCCCAGCATTTT
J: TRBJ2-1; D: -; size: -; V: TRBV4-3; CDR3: CASSHVQSAYLYNEQFF; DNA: TGCGCCAGCAGCCATGTACAGTCCGCCTACCTCTACAATGAGCAGTTCTTC
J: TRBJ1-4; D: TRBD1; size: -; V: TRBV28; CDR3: CASSFVRGREKLFF; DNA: TGTGCCAGCAGTTTCGTCAGGGGGAGAGAAAAACTGTTTTTT
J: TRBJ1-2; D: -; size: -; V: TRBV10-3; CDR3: CAISAGGANYGYTF; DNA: TGTGCCATCAGTGCGGGTGGAGCTAACTATGGCTACACCTTC
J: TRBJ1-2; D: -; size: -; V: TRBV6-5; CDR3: CASSYATANYGYTF; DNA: TGTGCCAGCAGTTACGCTACAGCGAACTATGGCTACACCTTC
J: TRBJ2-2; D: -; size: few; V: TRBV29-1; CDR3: CSVEGGNTGRTGELFF; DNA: TGCAGCGTTGAAGGAGGGAATACGGGTCGCACCGGGGAGCTGTTTTTT
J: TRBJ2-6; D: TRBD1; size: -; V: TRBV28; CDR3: CASSPGGGANVLTF; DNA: TGTGCCAGCAGTCCAGGGGGCGGGGCCAACGTCCTGACTTTC
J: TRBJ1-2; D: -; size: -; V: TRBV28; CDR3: CASTPVPDYGYTF; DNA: TGTGCCAGCACCCCGGTCCCGGACTATGGCTACACCTTC
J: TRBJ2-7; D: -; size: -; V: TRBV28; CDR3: CASSEPRGQYF; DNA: TGTGCCAGCAGCGAACCGCGGGGGCAGTACTTC
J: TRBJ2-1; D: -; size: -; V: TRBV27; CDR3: CASSLSPARLEFGEQFF; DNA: TGTGCCAGCAGTTTATCCCCGGCTCGACTAGAGTTCGGGGAGCAGTTCTTC
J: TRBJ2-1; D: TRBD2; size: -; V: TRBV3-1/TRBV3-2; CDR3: CASSRGGEGFLGSSSNEQFF; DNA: TGTGCCAGCAGCCGGGGGGGTGAGGGTTTCTTGGGCTCATCAAGCAATGAGCAGTTCTTC
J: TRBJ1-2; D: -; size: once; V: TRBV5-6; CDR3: CASRRLYYGYTF; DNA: TGTGCCAGCAGAAGGCTGTACTATGGCTACACCTTC
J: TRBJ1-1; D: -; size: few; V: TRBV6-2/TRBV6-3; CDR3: CASSSGSRRAFF; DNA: TGTGCCAGCAGCTCAGGGTCTAGGCGAGCTTTCTTT
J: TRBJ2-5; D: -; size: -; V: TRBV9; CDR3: CASSLSLGEETQYF; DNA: TGTGCCAGCAGCCTGTCCTTGGGTGAAGAGACCCAGTACTTC
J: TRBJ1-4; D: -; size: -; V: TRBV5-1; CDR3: CASSLDTGWFGEKLFF; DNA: TGCGCCAGCAGCTTGGATACAGGGTGGTTTGGGGAAAAACTGTTTTTT
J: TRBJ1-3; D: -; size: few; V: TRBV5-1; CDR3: CASSLGHGNTIYF; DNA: TGCGCCAGCAGCTTGGGGCACGGAAACACCATATATTTT
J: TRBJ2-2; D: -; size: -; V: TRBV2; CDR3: CASSGTRVTGELFF; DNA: TGTGCCAGCAGTGGGACAAGAGTCACCGGGGAGCTGTTTTTT
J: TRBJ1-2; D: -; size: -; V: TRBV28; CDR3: CASVTSSRDGYTF; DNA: TGTGCCAGCGTCACAAGTTCCCGGGATGGCTACACCTTC
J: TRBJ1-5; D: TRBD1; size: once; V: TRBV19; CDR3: CASSTGTGSNQPQHF; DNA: TGTGCCAGTAGTACCGGGACAGGGAGCAATCAGCCCCAGCATTTT
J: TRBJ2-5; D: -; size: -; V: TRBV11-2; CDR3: CASSLVGRQAGETQYF; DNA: TGTGCCAGCAGCTTAGTCGGAAGGCAGGCAGGGGAGACCCAGTACTTC
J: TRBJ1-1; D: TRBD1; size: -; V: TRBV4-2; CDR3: CASASGTVNTEAFF; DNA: TGTGCCAGCGCTTCCGGGACAGTGAACACTGAAGCTTTCTTT
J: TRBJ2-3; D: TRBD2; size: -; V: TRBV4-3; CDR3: CASSQVSGRATDTQYF; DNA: TGCGCCAGCAGCCAAGTGAGCGGGAGGGCCACAGATACGCAGTATTTT